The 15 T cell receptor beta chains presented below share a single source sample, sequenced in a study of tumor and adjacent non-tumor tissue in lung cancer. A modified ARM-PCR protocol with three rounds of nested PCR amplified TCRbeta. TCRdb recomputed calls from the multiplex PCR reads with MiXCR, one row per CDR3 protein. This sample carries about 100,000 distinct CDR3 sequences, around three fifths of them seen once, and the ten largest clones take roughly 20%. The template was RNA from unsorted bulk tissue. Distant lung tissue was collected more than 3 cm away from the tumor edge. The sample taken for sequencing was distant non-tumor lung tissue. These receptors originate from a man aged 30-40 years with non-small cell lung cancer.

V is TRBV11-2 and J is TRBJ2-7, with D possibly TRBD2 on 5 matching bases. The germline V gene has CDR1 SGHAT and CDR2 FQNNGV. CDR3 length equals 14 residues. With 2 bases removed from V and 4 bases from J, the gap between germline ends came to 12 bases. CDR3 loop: CASSLIPEGYEQYF. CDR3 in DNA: TGTGCCAGCAGCTTAATTCCAGAGGGTTACGAGCAGTACTTC.

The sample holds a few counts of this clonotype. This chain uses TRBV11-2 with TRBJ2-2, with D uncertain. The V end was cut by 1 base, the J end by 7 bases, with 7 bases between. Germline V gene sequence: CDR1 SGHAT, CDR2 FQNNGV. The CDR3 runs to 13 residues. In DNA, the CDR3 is TGTGCCAGCAGCTTAGTTAGGTTCGGGGAGCTGTTTTTT. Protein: CASSLVRFGELFF.

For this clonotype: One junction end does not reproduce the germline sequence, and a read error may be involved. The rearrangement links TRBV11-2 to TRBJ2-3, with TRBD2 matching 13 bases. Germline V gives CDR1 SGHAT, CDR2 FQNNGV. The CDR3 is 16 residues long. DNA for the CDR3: TGTGCCAGCAGCTCGGGACTAGCGGGGCGGGGGGATAAGCAGTATTTT. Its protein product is CASSSGLAGRGDKQYF.

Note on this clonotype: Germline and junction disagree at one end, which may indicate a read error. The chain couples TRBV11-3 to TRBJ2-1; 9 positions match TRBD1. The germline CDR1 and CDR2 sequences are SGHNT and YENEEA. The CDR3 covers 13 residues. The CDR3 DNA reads TGTACCAGCAGCTTGACAGGGGGGGGTGAGCAGTTCTTC. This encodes CTSSLTGGGEQFF.

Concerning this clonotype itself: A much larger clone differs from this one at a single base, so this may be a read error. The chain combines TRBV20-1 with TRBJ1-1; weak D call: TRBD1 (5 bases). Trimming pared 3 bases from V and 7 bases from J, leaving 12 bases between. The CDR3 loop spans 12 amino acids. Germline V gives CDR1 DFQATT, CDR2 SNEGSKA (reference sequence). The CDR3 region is CSARGQGVEAFF. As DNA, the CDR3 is TGCAGTGCTAGGGGTCAGGGCGTTGAAGCTTTCTTT.

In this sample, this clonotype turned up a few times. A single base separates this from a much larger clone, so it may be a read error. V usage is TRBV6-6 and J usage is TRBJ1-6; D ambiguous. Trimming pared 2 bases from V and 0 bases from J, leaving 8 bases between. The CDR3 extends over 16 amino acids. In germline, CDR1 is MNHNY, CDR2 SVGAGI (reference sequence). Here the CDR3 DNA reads TGTGCCAGCAGTTACGACCTCAACTCCTATAATTCACCCCTCCACTTT. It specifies CASSYDLNSYNSPLHF.

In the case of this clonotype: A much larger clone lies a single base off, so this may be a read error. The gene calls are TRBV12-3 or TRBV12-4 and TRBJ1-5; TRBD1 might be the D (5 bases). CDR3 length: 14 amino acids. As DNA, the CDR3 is TGTGTCAGCAGTCCTCTCGGGGGGTTGCAGCCCCAGCATTTT. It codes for CVSSPLGGLQPQHF.

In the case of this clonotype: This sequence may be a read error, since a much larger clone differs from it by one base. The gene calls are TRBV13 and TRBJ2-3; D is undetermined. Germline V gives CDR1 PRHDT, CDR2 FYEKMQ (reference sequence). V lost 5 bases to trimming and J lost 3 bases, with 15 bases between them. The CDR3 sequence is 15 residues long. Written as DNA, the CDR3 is TGTGCCAGCAGCCTTGGTTTTGGCGGAACAGATACGCAGTATTTT. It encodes CASSLGFGGTDTQYF. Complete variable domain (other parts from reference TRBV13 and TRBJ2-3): AAGVIQSPRHLIKEKRETATLKCYPIPRHDTVYWYQQGPGQDPQFLISFYEKMQSDKGSIPDRFSAQQFSDYHSELNMSSLELGDSALYFCASSLGFGGTDTQYFGPGTRLTVL.

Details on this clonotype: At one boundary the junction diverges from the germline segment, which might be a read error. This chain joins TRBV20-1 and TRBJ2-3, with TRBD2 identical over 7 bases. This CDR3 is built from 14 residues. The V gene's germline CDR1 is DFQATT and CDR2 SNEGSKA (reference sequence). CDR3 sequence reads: CSAVGGLDLDAQYF. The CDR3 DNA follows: TGCAGTGCAGTAGGCGGACTAGATCTAGATGCGCAGTATTTT.

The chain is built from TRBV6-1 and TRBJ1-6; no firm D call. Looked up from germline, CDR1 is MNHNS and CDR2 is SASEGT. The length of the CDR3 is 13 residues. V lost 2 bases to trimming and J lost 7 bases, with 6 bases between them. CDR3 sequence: CASSECLNSPLHF. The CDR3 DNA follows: TGTGCCAGCAGTGAATGTCTGAATTCACCCCTCCACTTT.

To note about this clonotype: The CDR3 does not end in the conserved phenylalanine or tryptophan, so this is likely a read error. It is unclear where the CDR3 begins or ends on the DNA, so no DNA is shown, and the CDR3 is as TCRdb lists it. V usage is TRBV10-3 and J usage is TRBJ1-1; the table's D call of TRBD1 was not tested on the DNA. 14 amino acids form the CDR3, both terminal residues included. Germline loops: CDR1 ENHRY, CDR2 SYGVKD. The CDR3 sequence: CAISEWGSGTEAFL.

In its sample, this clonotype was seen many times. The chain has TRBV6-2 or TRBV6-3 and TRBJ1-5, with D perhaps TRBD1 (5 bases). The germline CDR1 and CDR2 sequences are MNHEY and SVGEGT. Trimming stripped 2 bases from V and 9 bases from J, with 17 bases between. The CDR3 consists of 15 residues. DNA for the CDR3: TGTGCCAGCAGTTACGAAGGGGCGAGGGATTTGCCCCAGCATTTT. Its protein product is CASSYEGARDLPQHF.

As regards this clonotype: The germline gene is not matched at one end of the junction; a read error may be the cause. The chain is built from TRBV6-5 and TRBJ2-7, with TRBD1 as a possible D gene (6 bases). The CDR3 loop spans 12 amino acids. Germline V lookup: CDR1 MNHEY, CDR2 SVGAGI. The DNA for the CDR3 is TGTCCCAGCAGTGGGGGCCGGGGCGAGCAGTACTTC. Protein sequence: CPSSGGRGEQYF.

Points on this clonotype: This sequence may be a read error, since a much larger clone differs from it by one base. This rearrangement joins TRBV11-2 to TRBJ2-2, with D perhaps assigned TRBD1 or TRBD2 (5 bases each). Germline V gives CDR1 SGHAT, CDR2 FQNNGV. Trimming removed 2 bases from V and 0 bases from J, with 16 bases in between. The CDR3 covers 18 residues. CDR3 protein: CASSLFRVGGTNTGELFF. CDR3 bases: TGTGCCAGCAGCTTATTCCGGGTTGGGGGTACGAACACCGGGGAGCTGTTTTTT.

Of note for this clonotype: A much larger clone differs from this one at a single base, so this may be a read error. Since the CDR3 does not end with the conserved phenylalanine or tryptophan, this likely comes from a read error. CDR3 sequence: CASSRNWGVPGELFL. As DNA, the CDR3 is TGTGCCAGCAGTCGTAATTGGGGCGTTCCCGGGGAGCTGTTTCTT. V and J are TRBV12-3 or TRBV12-4 and TRBJ2-2, with a possible D match to TRBD1 (5 bases). The CDR3 totals 15 residues. The V and J ends lost 5 bases and 6 bases respectively, with 16 bases between them.